A single T cell receptor beta chain is shown here with its context. This sample is part of a study of blood T cell repertoires in COVID-19. Authors' processing steps: For nucleated cells, counts were estimated from reference gene primer amplification. Assay: immunoSEQ multiplex PCR; the TCRdb copy retains only in-frame clones and omits some. V and J calls and clone size follow that table, whereas D and trimming were derived from the DNA. The data show 250,000 to 350,000 clones, over 80% seen once. The sequenced sample consisted of peripheral blood. The sequence came from a woman in her forties or fifties with COVID-19, enrolled during active disease.

The CDR3 loop is CASSESAGTSATGELFF. CDR3 DNA sequence: TGCGCCAGCAGTGAGTCGGCCGGGACTAGCGCTACCGGGGAGCTGTTTTTT. The genes are TRBV10-1 and TRBJ2-2; 10 bases align to TRBD2. The trim removed 0 bases at V and 5 bases at J, leaving 6 bases unmatched. Germline values: CDR1 WNHNN, CDR2 SYGVQD (reference sequence). CDR3 size: 17 residues.